The TCR beta chain described here comes from a study of blood T cell repertoires in COVID-19. Study context: In each case, the material was cDNA or gDNA derived from T cells, B-cell-depleted T cells, or PBMCs.

Germline-derived CDR1 and CDR2 are SEHNR and FQNEAQ (reference sequence). This CDR3 spans 16 amino acids. Trimming shortened V by 1 base and J by 1 base, and 13 bases separated the two germline ends. The method was immunoSEQ multiplex PCR; TCRdb's version includes in-frame clones alone and lacks a portion of them. The sample lists about 85,000 clones, approximately 90% occurring once. The chain uses TRBV7-9 and TRBJ2-5, with D possibly matching TRBD2 (5 bases). This TCR derives from a human donor with active COVID-19. The donor label of this sample is uncertain. The sample was peripheral blood. The CDR3 protein is CASSLGPLGSQETQYF. The DNA of the CDR3 is TGTGCCAGCAGCTTAGGCCCACTAGGGAGCCAAGAGACCCAGTACTTC.